The 28 T cell receptor beta chains below were found in one sample sequenced in a study of blood T cell repertoires in COVID-19. Sequencing was performed with immunoSEQ multiplex PCR; in TCRdb, only in-frame clones are kept and a portion is missing. The sample has 250,000 or so clones, around nine tenths seen once; the top ten hold about 8.7%. Sequenced material: peripheral blood. The receptors were sampled from a man in his forties or fifties with active or convalescent COVID-19.

This sequence joins TRBV12-3 or TRBV12-4 and TRBJ2-1, with 10 bases fitting TRBD2. The V segment lost 11 bases and the J segment 8 bases; nucleotides outside the gene matches: 9. This CDR3 contains 13 residues. The CDR3 bases are TGTGCCTCGAAGCGGGGGGGCTGGGATGAGCAGTTCTTC. Translating gives CASKRGGWDEQFF.

The genes are TRBV24-1 and TRBJ2-1; TRBD1 is a possible D gene (5 bases). V was pared by 3 bases and J by 0 bases, with 8 bases between. This CDR3 is 15 amino acids long. CDR1 and CDR2 from the germline V gene are KGHDR and SFDVKD. The CDR3 bases are TGTGCCACCAGTGATACAGGCCTCTCCTACAATGAGCAGTTCTTC. It encodes CATSDTGLSYNEQFF.

The CDR3 spells CASSFRISGLASNEQFF. CDR3 DNA sequence: TGTGCCAGCAGTTTCCGAATTTCGGGACTAGCGAGCAATGAGCAGTTCTTC. The rearrangement joins TRBV28 to TRBJ2-1; the match to TRBD2 covers 10 bases. The CDR3 consists of 17 residues. From germline, CDR1 is MDHEN and CDR2 SYDVKM. Losses at the gene ends were 3 bases for V and 6 bases for J; bases not matched to a gene: 11.

In nucleotides, the CDR3 is TGTGCCAGCAGCCAAGACCCGGGAACAGATACGCAGTATTTT. Translated: CASSQDPGTDTQYF. V gene TRBV3-1 (or the pseudogene TRBV3-2) combines with J gene TRBJ2-3, with D possibly TRBD2 on 5 matching bases. CDR3 length: 14 residues. V was cut by 0 bases and J by 3 bases, with 7 bases left in between. Germline CDR1 is LGHDT and CDR2 is YNNKEL (reference sequence).

The genes are TRBV7-6 and TRBJ2-5, with 8 bases aligning to TRBD2. This CDR3 has 17 residues. Germline CDR1 reads SGHVS; CDR2 reads FNYEAQ. The J segment lost 5 bases and the V segment lost 5 bases, leaving 16 bases of the junction unmatched. CDR3 sequence (DNA): TGTGCCAGCAGCCCTCCGATGGTTAGCGGGGTTTTGGAGACCCAGTACTTC. It translates to CASSPPMVSGVLETQYF.

CDR3 sequence: CASSLDSRTGAFF. The CDR3, as DNA: TGTGCCAGCAGTTTAGACTCTCGGACAGGGGCTTTCTTT. V is TRBV12-3 or TRBV12-4 and J is TRBJ1-1; 8 nucleotides match TRBD1. Trimming removed 1 base from V and 11 bases from J; junction bases left unmatched: 6. The CDR3 runs to 13 residues.

The gene calls are TRBV5-1 and TRBJ2-7; no firm D call. Trimming cost V 7 bases and J 0 bases, with 14 bases left between them. Germline CDR1 and CDR2: SGHRS and YFSETQ. The CDR3 loop spans 14 amino acids. CDR3 sequence (DNA): TGCGCCAGCCGGCGAGAGACAAACTCCTACGAGCAGTACTTC. Translating it yields CASRRETNSYEQYF.

The V and J genes are TRBV9 and TRBJ2-3; TRBD2 might be the D (6 bases). CDR3 length equals 13 residues. V was trimmed by 3 bases and J by 4 bases, leaving 9 bases between them. Germline V gene sequence: CDR1 SGDLS, CDR2 YYNGEE. The CDR3 DNA follows: TGTGCCAGCAGCGGCGGGGTCGCAGATACGCAGTATTTT. Protein: CASSGGVADTQYF.

The gene calls are TRBV27 and TRBJ2-1; no clear D. V lost 2 bases to trimming and J lost 7 bases, with 9 bases between them. The germline V gene encodes CDR1 MNHEY and CDR2 SMNVEV (reference sequence). This CDR3 comprises 13 residues. CDR3 in DNA: TGTGCCAGCAGTTTAGGAGTGCGGAATGAGCAGTTCTTC. As protein: CASSLGVRNEQFF.

This rearrangement joins TRBV2 to TRBJ2-1, with TRBD2 identical over 8 bases. V was pared by 10 bases and J by 9 bases, with 8 bases of the junction left unmatched. The CDR3 runs 12 residues. Germline CDR1 reads SNHLY; CDR2 reads FYNNEI. The CDR3 reads CATPGGPSEQFF. The DNA of the CDR3 is TGTGCCACCCCGGGGGGGCCAAGTGAGCAGTTCTTC. The complete variable domain, with remaining parts taken from reference TRBV2 and TRBJ2-1, reads EPEVTQTPSHQVTQMGQEVILRCVPISNHLYFYWYRQILGQKVEFLVSFYNNEISEKSEIFDDQFSVERPDGSNFTLKIRSTKLEDSAMYFCATPGGPSEQFFGPGTRLTVL.

V usage is TRBV7-2 and J usage is TRBJ1-1; possibly TRBD1 for D (6 bases). V lost 1 base to trimming and J lost 3 bases, with 12 bases between them. The CDR3 runs 15 residues. Germline assignment: CDR1 SGHTA and CDR2 FQGNSA. CDR3 sequence (DNA): TGTGCCAGCAGCTTAGTTGGGGGCCATGACACTGAAGCTTTCTTT. Its translation: CASSLVGGHDTEAFF.

This rearrangement joins TRBV5-8 to TRBJ2-5, with 10 nucleotides matching TRBD1. Germline CDR1 SGHTS, CDR2 YDEGEE. The CDR3 is 17 residues long. V lost 0 bases and J lost 4; bases outside the gene matches: 9. DNA of the CDR3: TGTGCCAGCAGCTTGGCCAGAGGGACAGGGGCGGGAGAGACCCAGTACTTC. Its translation: CASSLARGTGAGETQYF.

The chain combines TRBV9 with TRBJ1-2; D perhaps matches TRBD1 (5 bases). The CDR3 runs 14 residues. In germline, CDR1 is SGDLS, CDR2 YYNGEE. V lost 0 bases and J lost 7, with 13 bases in between. The CDR3 DNA sequence: TGTGCCAGCAGCGTAGGGGGCAGCCTCGGTGGCTACACCTTC. Its translation is CASSVGGSLGGYTF. Looking up the rest from reference TRBV9 and TRBJ1-2 gives the full variable domain: DSGVTQTPKHLITATGQRVTLRCSPRSGDLSVYWYQQSLDQGLQFLIQYYNGEERAKGNILERFSAQQFPDLHSELNLSSLELGDSALYFCASSVGGSLGGYTFGSGTRLTVV.

This rearrangement joins TRBV6-1 to TRBJ2-7; the D gene is possibly TRBD2 (5 bases). This CDR3 is built from 13 residues. Germline values: CDR1 MNHNS, CDR2 SASEGT. Trimming removed 3 bases at V and 0 bases at J, with 6 bases between. The chain's CDR3 is CASSDRGSYEQYF. The CDR3, as DNA: TGTGCCAGCAGTGACCGGGGCTCCTACGAGCAGTACTTC.

This rearrangement joins TRBV15 to TRBJ2-3; D gene unclear. There are 15 residues in the CDR3. The V end was cut by 4 bases, the J end by 4 bases, with 15 bases between. Germline CDR1 and CDR2: LNHNV and YYDKDF (reference sequence). In nucleotides, the CDR3 is TGTGCCACCAGCAATCCGTACGAGCATCCAGATACGCAGTATTTT. Its protein is CATSNPYEHPDTQYF.

The table lists this clone with a count of one. The chain combines TRBV3-1 (or the pseudogene TRBV3-2) with TRBJ1-1; D uncertain. Germline CDR1 reads LGHDT; CDR2 reads YNNKEL (reference sequence). CDR3 size: 14 residues. V was pared by 4 bases and J by 1 base, with 10 bases between. In DNA, the CDR3 is TGTGCCAGCAGCCCCGGGGAAGGGAACACTGAAGCTTTCTTT. It yields the protein CASSPGEGNTEAFF.

This clone is a singleton in its sample. This chain links TRBV25-1 with TRBJ2-5, with 9 bases lining up with TRBD1. CDR1 is MGHDK, CDR2 SYGVNS, per germline. Trimming removed 4 bases from V and 1 base from J; junction bases left unmatched: 10. The CDR3 sequence is 17 residues long. The CDR3 loop reads CASSVGTGFTSQETQYF. CDR3 in DNA: TGTGCCAGCAGTGTCGGGACAGGGTTTACCTCCCAAGAGACCCAGTACTTC.

V usage is TRBV3-1 (or the pseudogene TRBV3-2) and J usage is TRBJ2-7; D might be TRBD1 (6 bases). The V and J ends lost 0 bases and 12 bases respectively, with 18 bases between them. Germline assignment: CDR1 LGHDT and CDR2 YNNKEL (reference sequence). The CDR3 has 14 amino acids. The CDR3, as DNA: TGTGCCAGCAGCCAAGATACCATGACAGGTTCTCGGTACTTC. Protein product: CASSQDTMTGSRYF.

The chain carries TRBV9 and TRBJ1-6, with TRBD1 matching over 7 bases. This CDR3 spans 14 amino acids. V was clipped by 6 bases and J by 10 bases; unmatched bases: 10. The germline V gene encodes CDR1 SGDLS and CDR2 YYNGEE. CDR3 sequence: CASTKTGKDSPLHF. The CDR3 region has the DNA TGTGCCAGCACAAAGACAGGGAAAGACTCACCCCTCCACTTT.

The rearrangement links TRBV4-1 to TRBJ1-1; TRBD1 agrees at 7 bases. The CDR3 has 15 residues. V shed 4 bases, J shed 0 bases, and the junction held 5 bases outside the gene matches. Germline CDR1 is MGHRA and CDR2 is YSYEKL. The CDR3 bases are TGCGCCAGCAGCCGAACGACAGGGCTGAACACTGAAGCTTTCTTT. It specifies CASSRTTGLNTEAFF.

The V gene is TRBV5-4, the J gene TRBJ1-4, with unresolved D. V gave up 0 bases and J gave up 12 bases, with 12 bases separating them. Per the germline V gene, CDR1 is SGHNT and CDR2 is YYREEE (reference sequence). This CDR3 spans 13 amino acids. The DNA of the CDR3 is TGTGCCAGCAGCTTGGGGTCGGGAGAGGAACTGTTTTTT. Its translation: CASSLGSGEELFF.

This clone came up a few times. This sequence joins TRBV4-1 and TRBJ2-7, with D possibly TRBD1 on 6 matching bases. Germline CDR1 reads MGHRA; CDR2 reads YSYEKL. The CDR3 sequence is 13 residues long. Trimming took off 1 base at V and 6 bases at J, with 10 bases between the two ends. The CDR3 DNA is TGCGCCAGCAGCCAAGTGGCAGGGGTCGAGCAGTACTTC. This codes for CASSQVAGVEQYF.

The J gene is TRBJ2-5, the V gene TRBV29-1; D not certain. Trimming pared 1 base from V and 4 bases from J, leaving 16 bases between. The CDR3 contains 15 residues. The germline V gene has CDR1 SQVTM and CDR2 ANQGSEA. The DNA for the CDR3 is TGCAGCGTTGAAGTCCGACTCATTTTGGGAGAGACCCAGTACTTC. Translation gives CSVEVRLILGETQYF.

The chain couples TRBV5-8 to TRBJ2-7, with a tentative D call TRBD2 (5 bases). Trimming stripped 6 bases from V and 1 base from J, with 17 bases between. The CDR3 runs to 15 residues. CDR1 is SGHTS and CDR2 is YDEGEE in the germline V gene. CDR3 DNA: TGTGCCAGCACTAGGCGGGCGCGCGATTCCTACGAGCAGTACTTC. This codes for CASTRRARDSYEQYF. Complete variable domain (other parts from reference TRBV5-8 and TRBJ2-7): EAGVTQSPTHLIKTRGQQATLRCSPISGHTSVYWYQQALGLGLQFLLWYDEGEERNRGNFPPRFSGRQFPNYSSELNVNALELEDSALYLCASTRRARDSYEQYFGPGTRLTVT.

The chain uses TRBV10-1 and TRBJ2-1; TRBD2 is a possible D gene (5 bases). Germline V lookup: CDR1 WNHNN, CDR2 SYGVQD (reference sequence). Trimming shortened V by 10 bases and J by 8 bases, and 18 bases separated the two germline ends. CDR3 size: 13 residues. Written as DNA, the CDR3 is TGCGCCACATCAAACGGAGGCGTCTATGAGCAGTTCTTC. The encoded protein is CATSNGGVYEQFF.

The chain joins TRBV14 to TRBJ1-3, with D possibly matching TRBD1 (5 bases). CDR1 is SGHDN and CDR2 is FVKESK in the germline V gene. There are 15 residues in the CDR3. Trimming shortened V by 4 bases and J by 0 bases, and 10 bases separated the two germline ends. CDR3 coding DNA: TGTGCCAGCAGCCTAGGACACTTCTCTGGAAACACCATATATTTT. It specifies CASSLGHFSGNTIYF.

This chain uses TRBV5-5 with TRBJ1-1, with a possible D match to TRBD1 (6 bases). This CDR3 has 16 residues. From germline, CDR1 is SGHKS and CDR2 YYEKEE (reference sequence). Trimming pared 0 bases from V and 0 bases from J, leaving 12 bases between. CDR3 sequence reads: CASSLAVGQMNTEAFF. CDR3 bases: TGTGCCAGCAGCTTGGCCGTAGGACAGATGAACACTGAAGCTTTCTTT.

The chain carries TRBV11-2 and TRBJ1-1, with 10 bases identical to TRBD1. The CDR3 is made up of 18 amino acids. V lost 1 base, J lost 1 base, and 9 bases stayed unmatched. Germline values: CDR1 SGHAT, CDR2 FQNNGV. This CDR3 is CASSLVMGTGVGNTEAFF. DNA of the CDR3: TGTGCCAGCAGCTTAGTAATGGGGACAGGGGTGGGGAACACTGAAGCTTTCTTT.